This TCR beta chain appears in the sequencing data of a study of Graves' ophthalmopathy and Graves' hyperthyroidism. Points from the study as a whole: Among thyroid clonotypes expanded above 0.001 frequency, most also appeared in blood.

This clonotype came up many times. Its target is not known. TCR beta CDR3 regions were amplified from RNA transcripts. The workflow started with a first-round RT-PCR run with HTBI primers and then moved on to a second-round multiplex PCR. TCRdb processed the multiplex PCR reads anew with MiXCR; each CDR3 protein has one entry. The repertoire has around 470,000 distinct CDR3 sequences, over 13% of them found once; the top ten carry more than 8.5%. The CDR3 is 16 amino acids. J lost 1 base, V lost 0 bases, and 6 bases had no gene match. CDR1 SGHRS and CDR2 YFSETQ come from the germline V gene. The chain uses TRBV5-1 and TRBJ1-1, with 7 bases that match TRBD1. Sequenced sample: blood. This receptor was taken from a woman in her 30s with Graves' ophthalmopathy. The CDR3 loop reads CASSLARWTGNTEAFF. The CDR3 DNA reads as TGCGCCAGCAGCTTGGCCCGTTGGACAGGGAACACTGAAGCTTTCTTT.